This T cell receptor (beta chain) was captured by sequencing in a study of blood T cell repertoires in COVID-19. About the study: Cohort 3 recovery required two negative PCRs, clearance, or symptom resolution. The United States, Italy and Spain supplied acute and convalescent COVID-19 samples.

Using immunoSEQ multiplex PCR, the repertoire was profiled, and TCRdb retains in-frame clones only, with some absent. The data hold roughly 210,000 clones, with 87% observed a single time. This CDR3 is built from 15 residues. The V segment lost 2 bases and the J segment 1 base; nucleotides outside the gene matches: 5. Germline V gives CDR1 MNHEY, CDR2 SVGAGI. Sequenced input: PBMCs or T cells enriched from blood (not recorded which). The genes are TRBV6-5 and TRBJ2-7; 7 nucleotides line up with TRBD1. The TCR sequence derives from a man between 25 and 39 years old in a cohort exposed to, infected with or recovered from COVID-19 (not recorded which). The CDR3 protein is CASSYAGTASYEQYF. The CDR3 coding sequence is TGTGCCAGCAGTTACGCCGGGACAGCTTCCTACGAGCAGTACTTC.